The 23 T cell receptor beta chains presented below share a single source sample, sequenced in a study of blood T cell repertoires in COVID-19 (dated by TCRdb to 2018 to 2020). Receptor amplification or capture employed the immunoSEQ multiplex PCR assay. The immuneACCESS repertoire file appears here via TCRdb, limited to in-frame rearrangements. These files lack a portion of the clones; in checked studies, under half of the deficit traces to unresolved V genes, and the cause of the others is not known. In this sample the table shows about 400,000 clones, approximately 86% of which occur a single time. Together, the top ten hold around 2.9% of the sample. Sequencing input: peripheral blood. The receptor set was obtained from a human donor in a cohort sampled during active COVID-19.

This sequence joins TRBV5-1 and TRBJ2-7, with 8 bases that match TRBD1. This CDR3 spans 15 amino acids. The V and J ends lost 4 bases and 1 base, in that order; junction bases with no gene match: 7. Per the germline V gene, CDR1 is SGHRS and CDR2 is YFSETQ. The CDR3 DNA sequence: TGCGCCAGCAGCGGGGGACAGGTCCTTTCCTACGAGCAGTACTTC. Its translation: CASSGGQVLSYEQYF.

This CDR3 reads CASSLEDFGYGYTF. The CDR3 nucleotides are TGTGCCAGCAGTTTAGAAGACTTCGGCTATGGCTACACCTTC. The chain combines TRBV28 with TRBJ1-2; D not resolved. With 2 bases removed from V and 4 bases from J, the gap between germline ends came to 11 bases. Germline values: CDR1 MDHEN, CDR2 SYDVKM. The CDR3 has 14 amino acids.

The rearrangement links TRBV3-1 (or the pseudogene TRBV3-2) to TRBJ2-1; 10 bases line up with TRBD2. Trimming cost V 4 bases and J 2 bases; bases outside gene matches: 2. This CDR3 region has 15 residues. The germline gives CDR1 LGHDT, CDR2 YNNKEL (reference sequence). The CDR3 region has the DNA TGTGCCAGCAGCCTAGCGGGAGGAGCCTACAATGAGCAGTTCTTC. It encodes CASSLAGGAYNEQFF.

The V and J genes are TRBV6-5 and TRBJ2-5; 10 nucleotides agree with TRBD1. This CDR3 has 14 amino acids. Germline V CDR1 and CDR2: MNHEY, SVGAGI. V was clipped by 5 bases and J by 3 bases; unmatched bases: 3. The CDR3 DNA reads TGTGCCAGCAGTCCGGGACAGGGGAAAGAGACCCAGTACTTC. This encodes CASSPGQGKETQYF.

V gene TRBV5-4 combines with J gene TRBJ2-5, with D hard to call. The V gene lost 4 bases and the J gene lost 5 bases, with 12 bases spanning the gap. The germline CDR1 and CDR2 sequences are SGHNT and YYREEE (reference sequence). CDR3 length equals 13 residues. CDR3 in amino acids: CASSPTKAETQYF. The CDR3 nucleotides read TGTGCCAGCAGCCCAACTAAGGCGGAGACCCAGTACTTC.

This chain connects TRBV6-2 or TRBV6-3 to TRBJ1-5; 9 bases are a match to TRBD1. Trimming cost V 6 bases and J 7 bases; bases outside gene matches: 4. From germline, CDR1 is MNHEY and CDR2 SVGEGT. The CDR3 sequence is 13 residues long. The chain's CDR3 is CASSRDRVQPQHF. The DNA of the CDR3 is TGTGCCAGCAGCAGGGACAGGGTCCAGCCCCAGCATTTT.

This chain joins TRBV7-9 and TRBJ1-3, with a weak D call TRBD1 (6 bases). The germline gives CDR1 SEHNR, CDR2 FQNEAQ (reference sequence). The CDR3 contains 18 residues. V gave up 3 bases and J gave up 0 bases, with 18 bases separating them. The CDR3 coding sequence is TGTGCCAGCAGCTTGCCGGGGGGGCGACGTACCTCTGGAAACACCATATATTTT. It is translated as CASSLPGGRRTSGNTIYF.

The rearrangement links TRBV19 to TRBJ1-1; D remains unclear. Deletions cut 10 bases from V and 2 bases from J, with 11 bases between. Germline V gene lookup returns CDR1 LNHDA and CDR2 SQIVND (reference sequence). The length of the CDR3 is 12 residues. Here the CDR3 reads CATTLGNTEAFF. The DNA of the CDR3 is TGTGCCACCACATTGGGCAACACTGAAGCTTTCTTT.

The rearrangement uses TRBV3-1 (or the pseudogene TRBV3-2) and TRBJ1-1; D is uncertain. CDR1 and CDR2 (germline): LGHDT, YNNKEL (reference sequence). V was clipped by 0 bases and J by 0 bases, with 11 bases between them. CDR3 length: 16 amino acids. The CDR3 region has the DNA TGTGCCAGCAGCCAAGACCCCCCAGAAATGAACACTGAAGCTTTCTTT. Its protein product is CASSQDPPEMNTEAFF.

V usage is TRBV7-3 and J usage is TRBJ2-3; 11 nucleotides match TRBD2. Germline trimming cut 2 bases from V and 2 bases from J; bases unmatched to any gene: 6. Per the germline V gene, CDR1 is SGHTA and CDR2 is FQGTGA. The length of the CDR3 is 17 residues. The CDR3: CASSLDGTSGLTDTQYF. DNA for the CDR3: TGTGCCAGCAGCTTAGATGGGACTAGCGGACTCACAGATACGCAGTATTTT.

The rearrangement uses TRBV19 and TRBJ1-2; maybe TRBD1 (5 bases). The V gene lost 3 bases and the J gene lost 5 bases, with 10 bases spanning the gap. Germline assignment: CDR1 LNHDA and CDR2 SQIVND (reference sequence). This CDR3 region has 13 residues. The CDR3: CASSIQGWYGYTF. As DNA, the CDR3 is TGTGCCAGTAGTATTCAGGGCTGGTATGGCTACACCTTC.

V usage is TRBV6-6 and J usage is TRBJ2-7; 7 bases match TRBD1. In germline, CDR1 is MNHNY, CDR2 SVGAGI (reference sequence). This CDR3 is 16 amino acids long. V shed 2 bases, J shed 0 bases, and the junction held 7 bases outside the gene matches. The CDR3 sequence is CASSYPPGQRSYEQYF. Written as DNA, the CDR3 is TGTGCCAGCAGTTACCCACCGGGACAGCGCTCCTACGAGCAGTACTTC.

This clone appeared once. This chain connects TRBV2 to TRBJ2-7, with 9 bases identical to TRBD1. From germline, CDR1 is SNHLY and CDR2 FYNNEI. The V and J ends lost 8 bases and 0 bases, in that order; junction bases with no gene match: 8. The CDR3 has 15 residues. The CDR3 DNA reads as TGTGCCAGCCTAGCCCGGGACAGGGCCTCCTACGAGCAGTACTTC. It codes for CASLARDRASYEQYF.

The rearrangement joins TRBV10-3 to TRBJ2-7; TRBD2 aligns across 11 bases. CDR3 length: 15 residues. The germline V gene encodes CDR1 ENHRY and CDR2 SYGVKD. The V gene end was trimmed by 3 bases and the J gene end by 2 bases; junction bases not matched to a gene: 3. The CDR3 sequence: CAISDGTSGTYEQYF. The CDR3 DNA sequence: TGTGCCATCAGTGATGGGACTAGCGGAACCTACGAGCAGTACTTC.

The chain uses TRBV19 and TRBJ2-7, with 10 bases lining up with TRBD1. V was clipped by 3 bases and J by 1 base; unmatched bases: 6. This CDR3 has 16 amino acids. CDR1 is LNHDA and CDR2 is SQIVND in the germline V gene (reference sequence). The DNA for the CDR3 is TGTGCCAGTAGTATGAGAGGACAGGGGGGTTCCTACGAGCAGTACTTC. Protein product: CASSMRGQGGSYEQYF.

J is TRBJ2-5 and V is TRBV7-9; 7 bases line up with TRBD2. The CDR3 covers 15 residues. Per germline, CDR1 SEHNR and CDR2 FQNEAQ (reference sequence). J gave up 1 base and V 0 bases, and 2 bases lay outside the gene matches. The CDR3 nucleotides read TGTGCCAGCAGCTTAGCCGGGACTACCCAAGAGACCCAGTACTTC. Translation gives CASSLAGTTQETQYF. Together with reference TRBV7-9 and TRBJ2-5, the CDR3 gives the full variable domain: DTGVSQNPRHKITKRGQNVTFRCDPISEHNRLYWYRQTLGQGPEFLTYFQNEAQLEKSRLLSDRFSAERPKGSFSTLEIQRTEQGDSAMYLCASSLAGTTQETQYFGPGTRLLVL.

The CDR3, as DNA: TGTGCCAGTAGTATTTCCCAGGGCTCGTACACCTTC. It translates to CASSISQGSYTF. The V call is TRBV19, the J call TRBJ1-2; weak D call: TRBD1 (5 bases). Germline values: CDR1 LNHDA, CDR2 SQIVND (reference sequence). There are 12 residues in the CDR3. Trimming took 3 bases from V and 11 from J, leaving 13 bases between them.

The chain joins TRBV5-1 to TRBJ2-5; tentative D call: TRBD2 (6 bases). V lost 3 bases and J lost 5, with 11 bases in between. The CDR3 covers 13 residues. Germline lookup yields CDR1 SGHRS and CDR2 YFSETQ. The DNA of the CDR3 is TGCGCCAGCAGCTGGGCGAGCGGGGAGACCCAGTACTTC. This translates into CASSWASGETQYF.

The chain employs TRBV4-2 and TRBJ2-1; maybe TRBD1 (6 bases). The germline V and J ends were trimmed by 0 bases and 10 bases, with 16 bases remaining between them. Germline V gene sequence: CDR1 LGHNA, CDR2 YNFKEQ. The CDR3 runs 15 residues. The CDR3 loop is CASSQELAADREQFF. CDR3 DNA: TGTGCCAGCAGCCAAGAGTTAGCTGCCGACAGGGAGCAGTTCTTC.

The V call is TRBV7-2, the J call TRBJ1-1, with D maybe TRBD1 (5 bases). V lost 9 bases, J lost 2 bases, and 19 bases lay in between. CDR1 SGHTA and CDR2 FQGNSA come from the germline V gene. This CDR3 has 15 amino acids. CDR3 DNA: TGTGCCAGTTACCGGGACCCACTAGCTAACACTGAAGCTTTCTTT. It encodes CASYRDPLANTEAFF.

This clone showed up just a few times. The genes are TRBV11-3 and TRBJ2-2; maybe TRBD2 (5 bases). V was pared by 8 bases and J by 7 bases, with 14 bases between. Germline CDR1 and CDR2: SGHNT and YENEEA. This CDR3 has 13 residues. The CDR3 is CASGAAAGGELFF. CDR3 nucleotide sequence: TGTGCCAGCGGCGCGGCGGCGGGCGGGGAGCTGTTTTTT.

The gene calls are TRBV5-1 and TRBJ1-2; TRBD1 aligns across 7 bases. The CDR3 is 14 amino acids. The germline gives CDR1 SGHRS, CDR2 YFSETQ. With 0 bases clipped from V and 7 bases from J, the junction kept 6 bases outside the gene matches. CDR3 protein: CASSLGQGEGGYTF. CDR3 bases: TGCGCCAGCAGCTTGGGACAGGGTGAAGGTGGCTACACCTTC.

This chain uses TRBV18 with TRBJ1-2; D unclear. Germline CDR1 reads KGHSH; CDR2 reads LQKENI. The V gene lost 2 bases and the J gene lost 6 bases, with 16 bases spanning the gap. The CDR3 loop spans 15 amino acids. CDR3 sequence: CASSPGEGPRDGYTF. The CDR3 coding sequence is TGTGCCAGCTCACCAGGGGAGGGCCCCCGGGATGGCTACACCTTC. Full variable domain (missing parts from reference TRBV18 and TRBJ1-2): NAGVMQNPRHLVRRRGQEARLRCSPMKGHSHVYWYRQLPEEGLKFMVYLQKENIIDESGMPKERFSAEFPKEGPSILRIQQVVRGDSAAYFCASSPGEGPRDGYTFGSGTRLTVV.